Presented here are 32 T cell receptor beta chains from one specimen sequenced in a study of T cell responses to AZD1222 COVID-19 vaccine (dated by TCRdb to the early 2020s). The method behind the library was the immunoSEQ multiplex PCR assay. Not all clones reach the TCRdb copy of this immuneACCESS table, which keeps in-frame sequences only. Checked studies attribute under half of the gap to unresolved V genes and leave the rest unexplained. The sample includes approximately 50,000 clones, with about 86% observed a single time. 6% to 7% of the sample comes from the top ten. The intended sense of this specimen's time point label: about 28 days (+/-7) after the second vaccine dose. Sequencing used peripheral blood, obtained 28 days after the second AZD1222 dose. All receptors come from an adult who received the AZD1222 COVID-19 vaccine.

This rearrangement joins TRBV6-2 or TRBV6-3 to TRBJ2-1, with unresolved D. This CDR3 spans 15 amino acids. Trimming stripped 4 bases from V and 1 base from J, with 11 bases between. The germline V gene has CDR1 MNHEY and CDR2 SVGEGT. CDR3 in amino acids: CASSFHLGSYNEQFF. The CDR3 DNA follows: TGTGCCAGCAGTTTTCACTTGGGATCCTACAATGAGCAGTTCTTC.

This clone has more than one count but fewer than ten. This sequence joins TRBV11-2 and TRBJ1-6; D is undetermined. Deletions cut 1 base from V and 14 bases from J, with 9 bases between. Germline loops: CDR1 SGHAT, CDR2 FQNNGV. The CDR3 length is 12 residues. CDR3 protein: CASSLVGNALHF. As DNA, the CDR3 is TGTGCCAGCAGCTTAGTAGGTAACGCCCTCCACTTT.

The chain couples TRBV12-3 or TRBV12-4 to TRBJ2-2; TRBD2 is a possible D gene (5 bases). The germline V and J ends were trimmed by 3 bases and 4 bases, with 6 bases remaining between them. The CDR3 runs to 13 residues. The CDR3, as DNA: TGTGCCAGCAGTTTCGAGGGCACCGGGGAGCTGTTTTTT. It encodes CASSFEGTGELFF.

This rearrangement joins TRBV18 to TRBJ1-6, with TRBD1 as a possible D gene (5 bases). Germline loops: CDR1 KGHSH, CDR2 LQKENI. The CDR3 is made up of 15 amino acids. V was trimmed by 0 bases and J by 6 bases, leaving 9 bases between them. The CDR3 here is CASSPPQGLNSPLHF. The CDR3 DNA is TGTGCCAGCTCACCACCCCAGGGCCTTAATTCACCCCTCCACTTT.

This rearrangement joins TRBV28 to TRBJ2-1; weak D call: TRBD2 (5 bases). This CDR3 region has 15 residues. The ends were cut back, 4 bases at V and 5 bases at J, with 15 bases in the middle. The germline gives CDR1 MDHEN, CDR2 SYDVKM. CDR3 bases: TGTGCCAGCAGTTCTGCCGGGGTTTCTCACAATGAGCAGTTCTTC. This codes for CASSSAGVSHNEQFF.

This clone counts as medium-sized. Other nucleotide sequences from this sample produce the same CDR3. The genes are TRBV9 and TRBJ2-7; D ambiguous. V was shortened by 0 bases and J by 2 bases, with 9 bases between the two germline ends. The CDR3 is 14 residues long. Germline V gene sequence: CDR1 SGDLS, CDR2 YYNGEE. The CDR3 is CASSVGLVPYEQYF. DNA for the CDR3: TGTGCCAGCAGCGTAGGGTTAGTTCCCTACGAGCAGTACTTC.

The V gene is TRBV7-3, the J gene TRBJ2-1; TRBD1 or TRBD2 may be the D gene (6 bases each). The CDR3 is 12 residues long. Germline CDR1 and CDR2: SGHTA and FQGTGA. V was shortened by 5 bases and J by 9 bases, with 11 bases between the two germline ends. CDR3 coding DNA: TGTGCCAGCAGCCCCGAGGGGGGTGAGCAGTTCTTC. Protein: CASSPEGGEQFF.

The CDR3 loop reads CASSVETGESTDTQYF. The CDR3 coding sequence is TGTGCCAGCAGCGTGGAGACAGGGGAGAGCACAGATACGCAGTATTTT. This chain connects TRBV9 to TRBJ2-3; 8 bases fit TRBD1. Per the germline V gene, CDR1 is SGDLS and CDR2 is YYNGEE. This CDR3 has 16 residues. V was pared by 2 bases and J by 0 bases, with 5 bases of the junction left unmatched.

The rearrangement joins TRBV9 to TRBJ1-1; a weak D match, TRBD1 (5 bases). CDR1 and CDR2 (germline): SGDLS, YYNGEE. Trimming shortened V by 2 bases and J by 3 bases, and 11 bases separated the two germline ends. The CDR3 is 14 amino acids. CDR3 region: CASSVLGADTEAFF. For the CDR3, the DNA is TGTGCCAGCAGCGTTTTAGGGGCCGACACTGAAGCTTTCTTT.

This chain connects TRBV5-5 to TRBJ2-7, with TRBD2 as a possible D gene (5 bases). Germline V lookup: CDR1 SGHKS, CDR2 YYEKEE (reference sequence). Trimming pared 4 bases from V and 4 bases from J, leaving 21 bases between. The CDR3 runs 16 residues. The CDR3 sequence: CASSVVIGGRGYEQYF. The DNA of the CDR3 is TGTGCCAGCAGCGTCGTGATTGGTGGGCGCGGGTACGAGCAGTACTTC. The variable domain in full, completed from reference TRBV5-5 and TRBJ2-7, reads DAGVTQSPTHLIKTRGQQVTLRCSPISGHKSVSWYQQVLGQGPQFIFQYYEKEERGRGNFPDRFSARQFPNYSSELNVNALLLGDSALYLCASSVVIGGRGYEQYFGPGTRLTVT.

The rearrangement uses TRBV10-3 and TRBJ2-3; 8 nucleotides align to TRBD2. Germline CDR1 is ENHRY and CDR2 is SYGVKD. CDR3 length: 14 residues. The junction had 2 bases not matched to a gene; V was cut back by 5 bases and J by 1 base. The CDR3 DNA follows: TGTGCCATCAGTTCGACTAGCGGCACAGATACGCAGTATTTT. Its protein product is CAISSTSGTDTQYF.

By frequency in the sample, this clone is large. The chain has TRBV6-5 and TRBJ2-7; 10 nucleotides align to TRBD1. Germline trimming cut 6 bases from V and 4 bases from J; bases unmatched to any gene: 9. Germline CDR1 reads MNHEY; CDR2 reads SVGAGI. This CDR3 contains 15 residues. The CDR3 DNA follows: TGTGCCAGCAGCCTGGGACAGGGGATGAAATACGAGCAGTACTTC. It encodes CASSLGQGMKYEQYF.

The sample holds a few counts of this clone. The V and J genes are TRBV24-1 and TRBJ1-2; 10 positions match TRBD1. V lost 3 bases, J lost 4 bases, and 4 bases stayed unmatched. CDR1 is KGHDR, CDR2 SFDVKD, per germline. This CDR3 has 15 residues. CDR3 amino acids: CATSDGQGVSYGYTF. In DNA form, the CDR3 reads TGTGCCACCAGTGATGGACAGGGGGTTAGCTATGGCTACACCTTC.

This sequence joins TRBV4-3 and TRBJ1-4; D remains unclear. Trimming shortened V by 3 bases and J by 8 bases, and 10 bases separated the two germline ends. CDR1 and CDR2 from the germline V gene are LGHNA and YSLEER. This CDR3 region has 13 residues. This CDR3 is CASSQAGGEKLFF. CDR3 DNA sequence: TGCGCCAGCAGCCAGGCGGGTGGAGAAAAACTGTTTTTT.

The V call is TRBV28, the J call TRBJ1-3, with D unresolved. Trimming took off 8 bases at V and 0 bases at J, with 11 bases between the two ends. This CDR3 is built from 14 residues. Germline-derived CDR1 and CDR2 are MDHEN and SYDVKM. The CDR3 DNA reads TGTGCCAGCTCGTTCGTAAACTCTGGAAACACCATATATTTT. Translation gives CASSFVNSGNTIYF.

The gene calls are TRBV9 and TRBJ2-1; D might be TRBD1 (6 bases). Germline CDR1 is SGDLS and CDR2 is YYNGEE. V lost 4 bases and J lost 8, with 19 bases in between. CDR3 length: 15 amino acids. The DNA for the CDR3 is TGTGCCAGCAGCCAAGAGGGGGATACTGAGGATGAGCAGTTCTTC. Protein: CASSQEGDTEDEQFF.

V and J are TRBV28 and TRBJ2-7, with D perhaps matching TRBD1 or TRBD2 (5 bases each). Germline-derived CDR1 and CDR2 are MDHEN and SYDVKM. This CDR3 comprises 17 residues. The V gene lost 3 bases and the J gene lost 0 bases, with 18 bases spanning the gap. The CDR3 region is CASSLLLFSGHSYEQYF. The CDR3 region has the DNA TGTGCCAGCAGTTTGCTTCTCTTTTCGGGGCACTCCTACGAGCAGTACTTC.

The rearrangement uses TRBV28 and TRBJ1-5; D gene ambiguous. V gave up 3 bases and J gave up 0 bases, with 9 bases separating them. Per the germline V gene, CDR1 is MDHEN and CDR2 is SYDVKM. The CDR3 extends over 15 amino acids. This chain's CDR3 is CASSFTSHSNQPQHF. The CDR3 coding sequence is TGTGCCAGCAGTTTCACCAGCCATAGCAATCAGCCCCAGCATTTT. Full variable domain (remainder filled in from reference TRBV28 and TRBJ1-5): DVKVTQSSRYLVKRTGEKVFLECVQDMDHENMFWYRQDPGLGLRLIYFSYDVKMKEKGDIPEGYSVSREKKERFSLILESASTNQTSMYLCASSFTSHSNQPQHFGDGTRLSIL.

The chain employs TRBV19 and TRBJ2-2, with TRBD2 matching 7 bases. V shed 7 bases, J shed 5 bases, and the junction held 10 bases outside the gene matches. The CDR3 runs 15 residues. Germline values: CDR1 LNHDA, CDR2 SQIVND (reference sequence). In DNA form, the CDR3 reads TGTGCCAGTACTCCTGGGATAGCGGGTACCGGGGAGCTGTTTTTT. Encoded protein: CASTPGIAGTGELFF.

The chain joins TRBV7-3 to TRBJ1-6; D is ambiguous. Germline V CDR1 and CDR2: SGHTA, FQGTGA. The CDR3 has 17 residues. The V end was cut by 3 bases, the J end by 10 bases, with 22 bases between. The CDR3 region is CASSLLGDPREVSPLHF. CDR3 nucleotide sequence: TGTGCCAGCAGCTTGTTAGGAGACCCAAGGGAGGTCTCACCCCTCCACTTT.

The chain has TRBV28 and TRBJ2-1; TRBD2 aligns across 9 bases. This CDR3 spans 12 amino acids. The trim removed 11 bases at V and 7 bases at J, leaving 6 bases unmatched. Per the germline V gene, CDR1 is MDHEN and CDR2 is SYDVKM. CDR3 residues: CAWASGDNEQFF. CDR3 nucleotide sequence: TGTGCCTGGGCTAGCGGGGATAATGAGCAGTTCTTC.

This clone appeared a single time. The J gene is TRBJ2-7, the V gene TRBV18; TRBD1 matches 9 bases. The CDR3 sequence is 13 residues long. V was clipped by 10 bases and J by 3 bases; unmatched bases: 7. Per the germline V gene, CDR1 is KGHSH and CDR2 is LQKENI. The DNA for the CDR3 is TGTGCCACTACTCCGGGACAGGGCTACGAGCAGTACTTC. Translated: CATTPGQGYEQYF. The full variable domain, in which reference TRBV18 and TRBJ2-7 provide the parts outside the CDR3, is NAGVMQNPRHLVRRRGQEARLRCSPMKGHSHVYWYRQLPEEGLKFMVYLQKENIIDESGMPKERFSAEFPKEGPSILRIQQVVRGDSAAYFCATTPGQGYEQYFGPGTRLTVT.

The V gene is TRBV28, the J gene TRBJ2-2; unclear D gene. This CDR3 spans 15 amino acids. CDR1 MDHEN and CDR2 SYDVKM come from the germline V gene. V was trimmed by 3 bases and J by 5 bases, leaving 13 bases between them. Here the CDR3 reads CASSLDLEWTGELFF. The CDR3 bases are TGTGCCAGCAGTTTGGATCTAGAATGGACCGGGGAGCTGTTTTTT. Combining the CDR3 with reference TRBV28 and TRBJ2-2 gives the whole variable domain DVKVTQSSRYLVKRTGEKVFLECVQDMDHENMFWYRQDPGLGLRLIYFSYDVKMKEKGDIPEGYSVSREKKERFSLILESASTNQTSMYLCASSLDLEWTGELFFGEGSRLTVL.

The CDR3 bases are TGTGCCAGCAGTTTATGGAGGGACCGGGAGATCGCAGATACGCAGTATTTT. Amino acid sequence: CASSLWRDREIADTQYF. The chain carries TRBV28 and TRBJ2-3, with a tentative D call TRBD2 (6 bases). Trimming stripped 0 bases from V and 4 bases from J, with 17 bases between. In germline, CDR1 is MDHEN, CDR2 SYDVKM. This CDR3 is built from 17 residues.

The chain links TRBV28 to TRBJ1-2, with no clear D. CDR3 length: 14 residues. V lost 1 base and J 2 bases, leaving 8 bases between the germline ends. Germline V lookup: CDR1 MDHEN, CDR2 SYDVKM. CDR3 in amino acids: CASSLLLANYGYTF. The CDR3 DNA reads TGTGCCAGCAGTTTATTGCTTGCCAACTATGGCTACACCTTC.

This CDR3 is CASSTVLGAGSSEGEQFF. CDR3 DNA sequence: TGCGCCAGCAGCACCGTTTTGGGAGCGGGAAGCTCGGAGGGTGAGCAGTTCTTC. The J gene is TRBJ2-1, the V gene TRBV5-1; 7 positions agree with TRBD2. The CDR3 has 18 residues. Germline V CDR1 and CDR2: SGHRS, YFSETQ. The trim removed 4 bases at V and 9 bases at J, leaving 22 bases unmatched. The full variable domain, its missing parts supplied by reference TRBV5-1 and TRBJ2-1, is KAGVTQTPRYLIKTRGQQVTLSCSPISGHRSVSWYQQTPGQGLQFLFEYFSETQRNKGNFPGRFSGRQFSNSRSEMNVSTLELGDSALYLCASSTVLGAGSSEGEQFFGPGTRLTVL.

The gene calls are TRBV19 and TRBJ1-5; possibly TRBD1 for D (5 bases). The germline CDR1 and CDR2 sequences are LNHDA and SQIVND (reference sequence). The CDR3 runs to 15 residues. The germline V and J ends were trimmed by 5 bases and 5 bases, with 16 bases remaining between them. The CDR3 protein is CASSSRVGPYQPQHF. CDR3 coding DNA: TGTGCCAGTAGTTCCAGGGTGGGGCCCTATCAGCCCCAGCATTTT. Based on the CDR3 plus reference TRBV19 and TRBJ1-5, the full variable domain is DGGITQSPKYLFRKEGQNVTLSCEQNLNHDAMYWYRQDPGQGLRLIYYSQIVNDFQKGDIAEGYSVSREKKESFPLTVTSAQKNPTAFYLCASSSRVGPYQPQHFGDGTRLSIL.

CDR3 amino acids: CASSLVALATNEKLFF. DNA for the CDR3: TGCGCCAGCAGCTTGGTGGCGCTAGCAACTAATGAAAAACTGTTTTTT. This chain connects TRBV5-1 to TRBJ1-4; no firm D call. V shed 0 bases and J shed 0 bases, with 9 bases lying between them. Germline assignment: CDR1 SGHRS and CDR2 YFSETQ. This CDR3 has 16 amino acids. Full variable domain (outside the CDR3, taken from reference TRBV5-1 and TRBJ1-4): KAGVTQTPRYLIKTRGQQVTLSCSPISGHRSVSWYQQTPGQGLQFLFEYFSETQRNKGNFPGRFSGRQFSNSRSEMNVSTLELGDSALYLCASSLVALATNEKLFFGSGTQLSVL.

This chain links TRBV12-3 or TRBV12-4 with TRBJ1-1; perhaps TRBD1 as D (5 bases). V lost 7 bases and J lost 4, with 13 bases in between. CDR3 length: 13 amino acids. CDR3 bases: TGTGCCAGCATAAGTTGGGGGTCCACTGAAGCTTTCTTT. This encodes CASISWGSTEAFF.

The chain links TRBV6-5 to TRBJ2-6; D remains unclear. The V end was cut by 6 bases, the J end by 0 bases, with 6 bases between. The CDR3 is 14 residues long. Germline V gene data show CDR1 as MNHEY and CDR2 as SVGAGI. The CDR3 DNA reads TGTGCCAGCAGGGCCCTCTCTGGGGCCAACGTCCTGACTTTC. This codes for CASRALSGANVLTF.

This chain connects TRBV18 to TRBJ2-7; the match to TRBD2 covers 10 bases. This CDR3 comprises 16 residues. V lost 4 bases and J lost 0; bases outside the gene matches: 6. Germline CDR1 KGHSH, CDR2 LQKENI. CDR3: CASSQAGGGSSYEQYF. CDR3 in DNA: TGTGCCAGCTCACAAGCGGGAGGGGGAAGCTCCTACGAGCAGTACTTC.

This sequence joins TRBV7-9 and TRBJ2-3, with D hard to call. V lost 7 bases and J lost 4, with 12 bases in between. The CDR3 covers 13 residues. The germline V gene has CDR1 SEHNR and CDR2 FQNEAQ (reference sequence). This chain's CDR3 is CASNPSEADTQYF. CDR3 coding DNA: TGTGCCAGCAACCCCTCTGAGGCAGATACGCAGTATTTT.